This entry lists 18 T cell receptor beta chains sequenced from one sample in a study of blood T cells in healthy people across ages. A second about 6 to 12 cycle PCR used barcoded and J-beta primers. TCRdb analysed the 5' RACE reads with MiXCR anew, one entry per CDR3 protein. Among about 640,000 distinct CDR3 sequences listed, about 54% were seen once. Specimen: blood. Every receptor here comes from a man aged 60 to 69 in good health.

The chain is built from TRBV29-1 and TRBJ2-4; perhaps TRBD2 as D (5 bases). The last part of the DNA fits TRBJ2-7 better; the J call may be wrong. This CDR3 has 11 amino acids. Germline-derived CDR1 and CDR2 are SQVTM and ANQGSEA. The CDR3 loop is CSAERGYEQYF. DNA for the CDR3: TGCAGCGCGGAACGGGGCTACGAGCAGTACTTC.

The table lists this clonotype with a few counts. The chain links TRBV11-3 to TRBJ2-7; 14 nucleotides align to TRBD2. The V segment lost 2 bases and the J segment 3 bases; nucleotides outside the gene matches: 9. CDR1 is SGHNT and CDR2 is YENEEA in the germline V gene. CDR3 length equals 18 residues. The CDR3 sequence: CASSLLLTSGGAFYEQYF. CDR3 DNA: TGTGCCAGCAGCTTACTGCTGACTAGCGGGGGGGCCTTCTACGAGCAGTACTTC.

The chain couples TRBV7-2 to TRBJ2-7; possibly TRBD2 for D (7 bases). The CDR3 is 15 amino acids. The V gene lost 3 bases and the J gene lost 3 bases, with 15 bases spanning the gap. The germline V gene has CDR1 SGHTA and CDR2 FQGNSA. The CDR3 is CASSLGGASNYEQYF. The CDR3 nucleotides read TGTGCCAGCAGCTTGGGGGGGGCCTCAAACTACGAGCAGTACTTC. Drawing the rest from reference TRBV7-2 and TRBJ2-7, the complete variable domain is GAGVSQSPSNKVTEKGKDVELRCDPISGHTALYWYRQSLGQGLEFLIYFQGNSAPDKSGLPSDRFSAERTGGSVSTLTIQRTQQEDSAVYLCASSLGGASNYEQYFGPGTRLTVT.

The chain employs TRBV9 and TRBJ2-2; possible D gene TRBD2, 6 bases. Trimming shortened V by 2 bases and J by 5 bases, and 13 bases separated the two germline ends. CDR3 length equals 15 residues. Per the germline V gene, CDR1 is SGDLS and CDR2 is YYNGEE. DNA of the CDR3: TGTGCCAGCAGCGTGGCGGGGCCCTCGACCGGGGAGCTGTTTTTT. This encodes CASSVAGPSTGELFF. The full variable domain, completed using reference TRBV9 and TRBJ2-2, is DSGVTQTPKHLITATGQRVTLRCSPRSGDLSVYWYQQSLDQGLQFLIQYYNGEERAKGNILERFSAQQFPDLHSELNLSSLELGDSALYFCASSVAGPSTGELFFGEGSRLTVL.

The chain links TRBV28 to TRBJ1-4, with D uncertain. This CDR3 is built from 16 residues. The ends were cut back, 5 bases at V and 8 bases at J, with 21 bases in the middle. Germline lookup yields CDR1 MDHEN and CDR2 SYDVKM. CDR3 protein: CASSPSDTPAGEKLFF. The CDR3 bases are TGTGCCAGCAGTCCATCCGACACCCCAGCGGGCGAAAAACTGTTTTTT. The full variable domain, in which reference TRBV28 and TRBJ1-4 provide the parts outside the CDR3, is DVKVTQSSRYLVKRTGEKVFLECVQDMDHENMFWYRQDPGLGLRLIYFSYDVKMKEKGDIPEGYSVSREKKERFSLILESASTNQTSMYLCASSPSDTPAGEKLFFGSGTQLSVL.

V gene TRBV29-1 combines with J gene TRBJ2-6, with 12 nucleotides matching TRBD1. Unmatched junction bases numbered 8, after V lost 3 bases and J lost 5 bases. CDR3 size: 17 residues. Germline CDR1 reads SQVTM; CDR2 reads ANQGSEA. Written as DNA, the CDR3 is TGCAGCGTTGAGGGGGACAGGGGGCTTTTGTGGGCCAACGTCCTGACTTTC. It is translated as CSVEGDRGLLWANVLTF.

In its sample, this clonotype was seen a few times. The V call is TRBV6-6, the J call TRBJ1-2, with 7 bases fitting TRBD1. CDR3 length: 14 amino acids. The J segment lost 3 bases and the V segment lost 6 bases, leaving 7 bases of the junction unmatched. From germline, CDR1 is MNHNY and CDR2 SVGAGI (reference sequence). The CDR3 sequence: CASRQTGTDYGYTF. CDR3 DNA: TGTGCCAGCAGACAGACCGGGACAGACTATGGCTACACCTTC.

The V gene is TRBV5-8, the J gene TRBJ2-1; a weak D match, TRBD2 (7 bases). Per the germline V gene, CDR1 is SGHTS and CDR2 is YDEGEE. This CDR3 has 13 amino acids. V dropped 4 bases and J dropped 7 bases, with 12 bases sitting between them. In DNA form, the CDR3 reads TGTGCCAGCAGCGGGGGGGCCAAGAATGAGCAGTTCTTC. It encodes CASSGGAKNEQFF.

This chain connects TRBV6-1 to TRBJ2-1; TRBD2 might be the D (7 bases). Trimming cost V 2 bases and J 6 bases, with 8 bases left between them. This CDR3 contains 13 residues. Germline V gene data show CDR1 as MNHNS and CDR2 as SASEGT. The CDR3 protein is CASSERGGNEQFF. The CDR3 region has the DNA TGTGCCAGCAGTGAAAGGGGGGGCAATGAGCAGTTCTTC.

V gene TRBV5-5 combines with J gene TRBJ2-7; TRBD2 is a possible D gene (5 bases). The end of the DNA aligns better with TRBJ2-5, so the J call may be wrong. The CDR3 runs 14 residues. Germline V lookup: CDR1 SGHKS, CDR2 YYEKEE (reference sequence). In nucleotides, the CDR3 is TGTGCCAGCAGCGTTTTAGCGTCGGGAGAGACCCAGTACTTC. Encoded protein: CASSVLASGETQYF.

Worth noting for this clonotype: Its ends do not fully match the called genes, so a read error is possible. V and J are TRBV11-2 and TRBJ2-7; the match to TRBD1 covers 9 bases. This CDR3 is 15 amino acids long. Looked up from germline, CDR1 is SGHAT and CDR2 is FQNNGV. The DNA of the CDR3 is TGTGCCAGCAGCCGGAGAGGGACAGGGTCCTTCGAGCAGTACTTC. Translation: CASSRRGTGSFEQYF.

The gene calls are TRBV7-8 and TRBJ1-2; 8 bases agree with TRBD1. Looked up from germline, CDR1 is SGHVS and CDR2 is FQNEAQ. This CDR3 has 14 amino acids. V lost 4 bases and J lost 7; bases outside the gene matches: 8. CDR3 nucleotide sequence: TGTGCCAGCAGCTCGACAACAGGGGGAGGTGGCTACACCTTC. Amino acids: CASSSTTGGGGYTF.

The V call is TRBV5-1, the J call TRBJ2-5; D gene unclear. The CDR3 spans 16 residues. The germline V and J ends were trimmed by 0 bases and 2 bases, with 14 bases remaining between them. Germline CDR1 reads SGHRS; CDR2 reads YFSETQ. CDR3 loop: CASSLGRGSLQETQYF. The CDR3 DNA reads as TGCGCCAGCAGCTTGGGGCGCGGATCCTTACAAGAGACCCAGTACTTC.

The chain links TRBV12-3 or TRBV12-4 to TRBJ2-3, with a weak D call TRBD2 (7 bases). This CDR3 is 13 amino acids long. The ends were cut back, 11 bases at V and 3 bases at J, with 15 bases in the middle. Here the CDR3 reads CAGWEGGTDTQYF. As DNA, the CDR3 is TGTGCCGGCTGGGAGGGGGGTACAGATACGCAGTATTTT.

This clonotype was seen a few times. The chain employs TRBV20-1 and TRBJ2-1; D is possibly TRBD1 or TRBD2 (5 bases each). The CDR3 covers 15 residues. CDR1 and CDR2 (germline): DFQATT, SNEGSKA (reference sequence). V lost 6 bases, J lost 2 bases, and 17 bases lay in between. CDR3 nucleotide sequence: TGCAGTGCGAGGGGTGGCGCATTCGCCTACAATGAGCAGTTCTTC. It specifies CSARGGAFAYNEQFF.

This sequence joins TRBV29-1 and TRBJ2-5; TRBD2 aligns across 8 bases. With V trimmed by 7 bases and J by 4 bases, 11 bases remained unmatched. The CDR3 runs to 14 residues. In germline, CDR1 is SQVTM, CDR2 ANQGSEA. The CDR3 is CSARGGLSGETQYF. Here the CDR3 DNA reads TGCAGCGCTCGCGGGGGGCTGAGCGGAGAGACCCAGTACTTC.

V is TRBV2 and J is TRBJ2-6, with a weak D call TRBD2 (5 bases). This CDR3 region has 15 residues. Trimming stripped 6 bases from V and 4 bases from J, with 13 bases between. Per germline, CDR1 SNHLY and CDR2 FYNNEI. The CDR3 region is CASRESGGGANVLTF. The CDR3 coding sequence is TGTGCCAGCAGAGAAAGCGGCGGGGGGGCCAACGTCCTGACTTTC.

The rearrangement links TRBV7-2 to TRBJ2-4; D is unclear. The J call may be in error: the DNA end matches TRBJ2-5 better. The V gene's germline CDR1 is SGHTA and CDR2 FQGNSA. CDR3 length: 12 amino acids. DNA of the CDR3: TGTGCCAGCAGCTTATCTCCGGAGACCCAGTACTTC. Its translation is CASSLSPETQYF.